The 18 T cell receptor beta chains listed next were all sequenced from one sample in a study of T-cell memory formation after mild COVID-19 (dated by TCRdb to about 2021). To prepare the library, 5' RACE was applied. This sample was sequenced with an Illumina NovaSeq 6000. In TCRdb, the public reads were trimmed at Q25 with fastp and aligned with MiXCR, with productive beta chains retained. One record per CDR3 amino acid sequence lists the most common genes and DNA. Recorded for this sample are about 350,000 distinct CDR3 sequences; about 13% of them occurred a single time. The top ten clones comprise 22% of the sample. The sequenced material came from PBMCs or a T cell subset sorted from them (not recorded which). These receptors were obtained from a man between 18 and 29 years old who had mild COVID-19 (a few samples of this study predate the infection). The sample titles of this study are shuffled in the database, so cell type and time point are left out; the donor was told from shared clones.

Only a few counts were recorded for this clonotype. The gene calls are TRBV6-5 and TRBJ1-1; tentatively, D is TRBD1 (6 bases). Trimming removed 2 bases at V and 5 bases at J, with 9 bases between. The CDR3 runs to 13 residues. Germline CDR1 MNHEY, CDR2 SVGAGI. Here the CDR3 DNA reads TGTGCCAGCAGTTACCGGGACACAACTGAAGCTTTCTTT. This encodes CASSYRDTTEAFF.

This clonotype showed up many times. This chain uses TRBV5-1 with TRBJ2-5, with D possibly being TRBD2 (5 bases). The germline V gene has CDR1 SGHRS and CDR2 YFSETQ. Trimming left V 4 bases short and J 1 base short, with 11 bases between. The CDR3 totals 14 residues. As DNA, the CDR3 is TGCGCCAGCAGCGTTGGGAGCGCCCAAGAGACCCAGTACTTC. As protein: CASSVGSAQETQYF.

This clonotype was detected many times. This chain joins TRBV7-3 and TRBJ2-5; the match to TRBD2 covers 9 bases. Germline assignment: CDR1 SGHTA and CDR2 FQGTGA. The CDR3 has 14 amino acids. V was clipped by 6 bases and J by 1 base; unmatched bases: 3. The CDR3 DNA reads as TGTGCCAGCAGACTAGCGGGTCGCCAAGAGACCCAGTACTTC. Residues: CASRLAGRQETQYF. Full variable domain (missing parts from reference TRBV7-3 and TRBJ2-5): GAGVSQTPSNKVTEKGKYVELRCDPISGHTALYWYRQSLGQGPEFLIYFQGTGAADDSGLPNDRFFAVRPEGSVSTLKIQRTERGDSAVYLCASRLAGRQETQYFGPGTRLLVL.

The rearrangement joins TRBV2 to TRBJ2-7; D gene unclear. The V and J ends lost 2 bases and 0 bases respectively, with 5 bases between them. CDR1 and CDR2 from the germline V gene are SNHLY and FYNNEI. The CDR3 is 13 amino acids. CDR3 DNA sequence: TGTGCCAGCAGTGAACCTAGCTCCTACGAGCAGTACTTC. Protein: CASSEPSSYEQYF.

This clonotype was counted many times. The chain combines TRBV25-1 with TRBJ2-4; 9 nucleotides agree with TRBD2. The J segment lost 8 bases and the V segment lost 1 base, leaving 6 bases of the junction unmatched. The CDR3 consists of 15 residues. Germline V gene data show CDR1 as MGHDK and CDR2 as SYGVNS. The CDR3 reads CASSEWGGGADIQYF. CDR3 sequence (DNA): TGTGCCAGCAGTGAATGGGGCGGGGGGGCGGACATTCAGTACTTC. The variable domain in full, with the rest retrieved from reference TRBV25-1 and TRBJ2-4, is EADIYQTPRYLVIGTGKKITLECSQTMGHDKMYWYQQDPGMELHLIHYSYGVNSTEKGDLSSESTVSRIRTEHFPLTLESARPSHTSQYLCASSEWGGGADIQYFGAGTRLSVL.

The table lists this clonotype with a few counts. This CDR3 reads CASSPGDRYNSPLHF. DNA for the CDR3: TGTGCCAGCAGCCCGGGGGACAGGTATAATTCACCCCTCCACTTT. The chain combines TRBV7-9 with TRBJ1-6; the match to TRBD1 covers 8 bases. V shed 5 bases and J 4 bases; nucleotides not matched to a gene: 4. The length of the CDR3 is 15 residues. Germline CDR1 and CDR2: SEHNR and FQNEAQ (reference sequence).

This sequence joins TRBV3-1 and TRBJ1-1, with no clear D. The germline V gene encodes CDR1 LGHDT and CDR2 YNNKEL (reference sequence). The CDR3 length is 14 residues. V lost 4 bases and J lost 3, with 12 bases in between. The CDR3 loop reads CASSLSRLHTEAFF. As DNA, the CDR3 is TGTGCCAGCAGCCTCTCACGGCTCCACACTGAAGCTTTCTTT.

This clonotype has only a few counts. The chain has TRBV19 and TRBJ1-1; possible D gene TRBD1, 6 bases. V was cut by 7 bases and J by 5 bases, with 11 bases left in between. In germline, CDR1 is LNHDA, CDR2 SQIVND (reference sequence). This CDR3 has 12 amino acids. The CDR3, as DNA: TGTGCCAGTAAGGCAGGGGTAACTGAAGCTTTCTTT. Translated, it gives CASKAGVTEAFF.

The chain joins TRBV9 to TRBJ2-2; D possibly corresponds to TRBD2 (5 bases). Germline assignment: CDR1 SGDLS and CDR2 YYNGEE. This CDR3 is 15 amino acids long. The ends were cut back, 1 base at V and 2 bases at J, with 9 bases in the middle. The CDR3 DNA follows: TGTGCCAGCAGCGTACGGACGGGAAACACCGGGGAGCTGTTTTTT. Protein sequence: CASSVRTGNTGELFF.

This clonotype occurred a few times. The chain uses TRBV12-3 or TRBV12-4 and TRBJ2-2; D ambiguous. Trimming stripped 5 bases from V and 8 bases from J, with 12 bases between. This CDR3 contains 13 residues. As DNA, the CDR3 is TGTGCCAGCAGTGTTGACACTGGGGGGGAGCTGTTTTTT. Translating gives CASSVDTGGELFF.

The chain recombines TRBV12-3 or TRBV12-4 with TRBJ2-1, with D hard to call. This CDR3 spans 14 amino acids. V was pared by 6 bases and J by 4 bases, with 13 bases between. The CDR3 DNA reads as TGTGCCAGCAGCCCGGGCGTTTCTTACAATGAGCAGTTCTTC. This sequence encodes CASSPGVSYNEQFF.

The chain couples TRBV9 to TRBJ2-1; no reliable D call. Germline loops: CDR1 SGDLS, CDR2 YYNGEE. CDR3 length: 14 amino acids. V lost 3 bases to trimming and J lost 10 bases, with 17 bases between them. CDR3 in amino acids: CASSARNTLVEQFF. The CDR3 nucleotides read TGTGCCAGCAGCGCACGAAATACCTTAGTGGAGCAGTTCTTC.

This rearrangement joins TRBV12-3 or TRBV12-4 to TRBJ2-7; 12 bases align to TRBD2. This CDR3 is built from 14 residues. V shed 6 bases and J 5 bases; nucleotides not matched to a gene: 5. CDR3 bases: TGTGCCAGCAGCCCTAGCGGGGGGGCCCACGAGCAGTACTTC. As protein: CASSPSGGAHEQYF.

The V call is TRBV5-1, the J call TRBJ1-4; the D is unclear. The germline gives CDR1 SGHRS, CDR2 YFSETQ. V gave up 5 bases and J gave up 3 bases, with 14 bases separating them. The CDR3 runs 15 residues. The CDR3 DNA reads TGCGCCAGCAGTAAGGTAGCGGGCGCTAATGAAAAACTGTTTTTT. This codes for CASSKVAGANEKLFF.

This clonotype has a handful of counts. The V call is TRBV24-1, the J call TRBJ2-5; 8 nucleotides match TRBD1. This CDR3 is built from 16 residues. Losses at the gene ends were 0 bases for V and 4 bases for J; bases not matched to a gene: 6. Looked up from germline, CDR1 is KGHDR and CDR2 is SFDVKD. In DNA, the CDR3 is TGTGCCACCAGTGATTTGCCCGACAGGGGTGGAGAGACCCAGTACTTC. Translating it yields CATSDLPDRGGETQYF.

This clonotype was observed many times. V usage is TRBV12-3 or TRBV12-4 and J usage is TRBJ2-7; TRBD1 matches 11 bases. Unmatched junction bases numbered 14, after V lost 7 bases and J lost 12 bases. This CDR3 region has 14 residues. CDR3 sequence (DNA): TGTGCCAGCAACGTGGGTGGACAGGGGGCGTTTCGGTACTTC. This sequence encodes CASNVGGQGAFRYF.

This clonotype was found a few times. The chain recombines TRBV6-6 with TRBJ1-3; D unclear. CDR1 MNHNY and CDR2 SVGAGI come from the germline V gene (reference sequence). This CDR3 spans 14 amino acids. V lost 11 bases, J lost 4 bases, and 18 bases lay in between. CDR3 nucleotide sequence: TGTGCCTCGTCGGATGGTCGGCTGGGAAACACCATATATTTT. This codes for CASSDGRLGNTIYF.

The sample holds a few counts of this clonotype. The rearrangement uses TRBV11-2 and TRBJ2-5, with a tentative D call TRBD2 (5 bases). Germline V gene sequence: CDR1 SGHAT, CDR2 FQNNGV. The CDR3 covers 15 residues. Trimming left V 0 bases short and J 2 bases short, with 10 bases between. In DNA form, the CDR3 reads TGTGCCAGCAGCTTAGAGCTAGCATGGCAAGAGACCCAGTACTTC. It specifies CASSLELAWQETQYF.